The 5 T cell receptor beta chains reported below all come from one sample, sequenced in a study of blood T cell repertoires in COVID-19. Profiling relied on immunoSEQ multiplex PCR, and the TCRdb table lists in-frame clones only, not all of them. The top ten clones hold around 2.6% of a sample with 250,000 or so clones, 80% to 90% of them seen once. Sequenced sample: PBMCs or T cells enriched from blood (not recorded which). The receptors derive from a woman aged 25 to 39 with acute COVID-19.

This clone was detected once. The V and J genes are TRBV5-1 and TRBJ2-5, with 7 bases that match TRBD2. The ends lost 4 bases at V and 5 bases at J; junction bases unmatched: 5. The germline CDR1 and CDR2 sequences are SGHRS and YFSETQ. The CDR3 contains 13 residues. CDR3 in DNA: TGCGCCAGCAGCGGGAGGGGTCGGGAGACCCAGTACTTC. Its protein product is CASSGRGRETQYF.

The chain carries TRBV3-1 (or the pseudogene TRBV3-2) and TRBJ2-3, with 14 bases identical to TRBD2. This CDR3 has 18 residues. Germline-derived CDR1 and CDR2 are LGHDT and YNNKEL (reference sequence). The ends lost 4 bases at V and 0 bases at J; junction bases unmatched: 6. The CDR3 region has the DNA TGTGCCAGCAGCCTGGGACTAGCGGGGGCATCTAGCACAGATACGCAGTATTTT. Its protein is CASSLGLAGASSTDTQYF.

This clone was recorded at least ten times. V usage is TRBV30 and J usage is TRBJ1-4; D possibly corresponds to TRBD1 (6 bases). The V and J ends lost 2 bases and 8 bases respectively, with 15 bases between them. Germline V gene sequence: CDR1 GTSNPN, CDR2 SVGIG (reference sequence). CDR3 length: 14 residues. This CDR3 is CAWSPQGAQEKLFF. The CDR3 nucleotides are TGTGCCTGGAGTCCACAGGGCGCGCAGGAAAAACTGTTTTTT.

This clone was detected only a few times. The chain combines TRBV6-5 with TRBJ2-7, with a weak D call TRBD1 (5 bases). The ends were cut back, 0 bases at V and 1 base at J, with 10 bases in the middle. This CDR3 region has 15 residues. Germline V gene sequence: CDR1 MNHEY, CDR2 SVGAGI. The CDR3 nucleotides are TGTGCCAGCAGTTACTCGATTGACAGTTCCTACGAGCAGTACTTC. Translating gives CASSYSIDSSYEQYF.

This chain links TRBV7-9 with TRBJ2-3; D is perhaps TRBD2 (5 bases). The CDR3 has 17 residues. Germline V gene sequence: CDR1 SEHNR, CDR2 FQNEAQ (reference sequence). V was pared by 3 bases and J by 1 base, with 17 bases between. CDR3 coding DNA: TGTGCCAGCAGCTTGGGAGTAGCTCTCGGGGGCACAGATACGCAGTATTTT. It codes for CASSLGVALGGTDTQYF.